One T cell receptor beta chain is described in this entry. Its specificity is not known. Produced via immunoSEQ multiplex PCR; TCRdb's table is partial and in-frame only. The sample has about 60,000 clones, roughly nine tenths seen once. Germline values: CDR1 SGHAT, CDR2 FQNNGV. V was trimmed by 5 bases and J by 0 bases, leaving 18 bases between them. This CDR3 comprises 17 residues. The source of the sample is a study of T cells in localized non-small cell lung cancer. General study points: Uninvolved adjacent lung showed peak T cell clonality, exceeding tumor.

This specimen was peripheral blood, taken before any cancer treatment. The TCR originated in a woman aged 35-70 years with stage I lung adenocarcinoma. The chain has TRBV11-2 and TRBJ2-3; TRBD2 might be the D (6 bases). The CDR3 loop reads CASSRRASGRSTDTQYF. The CDR3 region has the DNA TGTGCCAGCAGCCGCCGTGCATCCGGGAGAAGCACAGATACGCAGTATTTT.